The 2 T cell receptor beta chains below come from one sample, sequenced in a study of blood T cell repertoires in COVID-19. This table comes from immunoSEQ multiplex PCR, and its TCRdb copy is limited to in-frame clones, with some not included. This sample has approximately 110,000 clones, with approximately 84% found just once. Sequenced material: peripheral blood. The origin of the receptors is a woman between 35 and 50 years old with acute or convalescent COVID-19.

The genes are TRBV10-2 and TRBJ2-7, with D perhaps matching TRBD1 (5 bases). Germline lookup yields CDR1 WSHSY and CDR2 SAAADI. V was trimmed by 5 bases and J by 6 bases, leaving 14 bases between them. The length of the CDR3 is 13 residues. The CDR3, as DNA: TGCGCCAGCAGTAAGGCAGGGTACGGCGAGCAGTACTTC. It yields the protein CASSKAGYGEQYF.

The CDR3 is CASSFRGQSHEQYF. CDR3 sequence (DNA): TGCGCCAGCAGCTTTAGGGGACAATCCCACGAGCAGTACTTC. This rearrangement joins TRBV5-1 to TRBJ2-7; the D gene is possibly TRBD1 (6 bases). Germline CDR1 is SGHRS and CDR2 is YFSETQ. This CDR3 is 14 amino acids long. Trimming removed 2 bases from V and 5 bases from J, with 14 bases in between.